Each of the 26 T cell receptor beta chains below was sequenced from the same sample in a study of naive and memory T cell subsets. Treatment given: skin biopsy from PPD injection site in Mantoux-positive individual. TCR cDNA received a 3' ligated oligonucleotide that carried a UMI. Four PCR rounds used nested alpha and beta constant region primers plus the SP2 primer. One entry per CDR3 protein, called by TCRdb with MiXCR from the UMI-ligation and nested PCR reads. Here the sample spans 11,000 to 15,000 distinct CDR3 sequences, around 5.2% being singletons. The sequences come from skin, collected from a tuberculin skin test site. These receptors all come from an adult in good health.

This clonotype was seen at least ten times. CDR3: CASRPRDDSPLHF. The CDR3 DNA sequence: TGTGCCAGCCGACCGAGGGACGATTCACCCCTCCACTTT. The chain uses TRBV6-2 or TRBV6-3 and TRBJ1-6; D is perhaps TRBD1 (5 bases). V was cut by 8 bases and J by 8 bases, with 13 bases left in between. The germline V gene encodes CDR1 MNHEY and CDR2 SVGEGT. The CDR3 contains 13 residues.

CDR3 in DNA: TGTGCCAGCAGCCAATGGACTGATCAGCCCCAGCATTTT. This sequence encodes CASSQWTDQPQHF. The rearrangement joins TRBV3-1 to TRBJ1-5; D call uncertain. The CDR3 spans 13 residues. Trimming took off 2 bases at V and 5 bases at J, with 7 bases between the two ends. The germline V gene encodes CDR1 LGHDT and CDR2 YNNKEL (reference sequence).

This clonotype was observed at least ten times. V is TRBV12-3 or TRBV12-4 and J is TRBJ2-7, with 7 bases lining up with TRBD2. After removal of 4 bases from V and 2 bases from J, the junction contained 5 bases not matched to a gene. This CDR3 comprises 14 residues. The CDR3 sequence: CASSYRRGAYEQYF. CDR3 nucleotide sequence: TGTGCCAGCAGTTACCGACGGGGGGCCTACGAGCAGTACTTC.

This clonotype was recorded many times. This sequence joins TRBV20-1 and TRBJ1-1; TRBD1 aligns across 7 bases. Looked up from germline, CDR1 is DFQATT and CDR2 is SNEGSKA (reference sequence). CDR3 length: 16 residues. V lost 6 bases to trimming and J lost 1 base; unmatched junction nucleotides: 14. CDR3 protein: CSAPQAGDRENTEAFF. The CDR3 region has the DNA TGCAGTGCCCCCCAAGCTGGTGACAGGGAGAACACTGAAGCTTTCTTT.

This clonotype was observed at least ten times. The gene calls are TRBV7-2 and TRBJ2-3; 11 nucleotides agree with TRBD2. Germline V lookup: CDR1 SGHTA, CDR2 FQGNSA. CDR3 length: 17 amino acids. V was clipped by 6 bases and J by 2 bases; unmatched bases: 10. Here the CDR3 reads CASSDLRLAGYTDTQYF. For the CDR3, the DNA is TGTGCCAGCAGTGACCTCCGACTAGCGGGGTACACAGATACGCAGTATTTT.

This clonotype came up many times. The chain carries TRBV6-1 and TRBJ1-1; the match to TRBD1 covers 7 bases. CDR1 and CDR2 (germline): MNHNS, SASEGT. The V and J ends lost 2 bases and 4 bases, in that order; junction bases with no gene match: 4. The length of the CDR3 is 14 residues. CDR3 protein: CASSERGLSTEAFF. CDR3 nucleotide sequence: TGTGCCAGCAGTGAAAGGGGGCTGAGCACTGAAGCTTTCTTT.

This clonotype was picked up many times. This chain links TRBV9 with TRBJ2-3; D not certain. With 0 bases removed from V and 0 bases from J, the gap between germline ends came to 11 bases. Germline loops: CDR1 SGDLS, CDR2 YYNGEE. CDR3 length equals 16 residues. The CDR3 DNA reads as TGTGCCAGCAGCGTAGTTATATCCTCTAGCACAGATACGCAGTATTTT. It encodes CASSVVISSSTDTQYF. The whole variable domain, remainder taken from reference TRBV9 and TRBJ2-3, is DSGVTQTPKHLITATGQRVTLRCSPRSGDLSVYWYQQSLDQGLQFLIQYYNGEERAKGNILERFSAQQFPDLHSELNLSSLELGDSALYFCASSVVISSSTDTQYFGPGTRLTVL.

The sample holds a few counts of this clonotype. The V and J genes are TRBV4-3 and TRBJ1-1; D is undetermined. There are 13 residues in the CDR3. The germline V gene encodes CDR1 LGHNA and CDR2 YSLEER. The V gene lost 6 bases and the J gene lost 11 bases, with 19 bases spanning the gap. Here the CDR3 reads CASSLAPLEEAFF. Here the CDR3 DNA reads TGCGCCAGCAGTCTAGCGCCCCTGGAGGAGGCTTTCTTT.

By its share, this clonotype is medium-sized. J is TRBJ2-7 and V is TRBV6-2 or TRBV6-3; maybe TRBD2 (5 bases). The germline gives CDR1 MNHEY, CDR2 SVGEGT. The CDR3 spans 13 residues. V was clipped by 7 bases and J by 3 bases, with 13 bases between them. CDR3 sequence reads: CASTVRGYYEQYF. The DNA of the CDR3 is TGTGCCAGCACCGTGAGAGGGTACTACGAGCAGTACTTC.

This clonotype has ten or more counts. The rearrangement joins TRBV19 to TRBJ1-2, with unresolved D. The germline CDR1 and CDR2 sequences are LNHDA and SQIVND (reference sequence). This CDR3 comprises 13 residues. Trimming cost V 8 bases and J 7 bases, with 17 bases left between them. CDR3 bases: TGTGCCAGTCGGCGACTTACTCGATCTGGCTACACCTTC. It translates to CASRRLTRSGYTF. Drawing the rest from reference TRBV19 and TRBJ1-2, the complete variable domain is DGGITQSPKYLFRKEGQNVTLSCEQNLNHDAMYWYRQDPGQGLRLIYYSQIVNDFQKGDIAEGYSVSREKKESFPLTVTSAQKNPTAFYLCASRRLTRSGYTFGSGTRLTVV.

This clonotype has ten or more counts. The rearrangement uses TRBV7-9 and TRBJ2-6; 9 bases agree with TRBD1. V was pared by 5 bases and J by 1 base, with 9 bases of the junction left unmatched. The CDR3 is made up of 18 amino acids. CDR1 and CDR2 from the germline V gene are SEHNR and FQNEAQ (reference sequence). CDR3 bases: TGTGCCAGCAGCGTCACAGGGGGCCCTCGATCTGGGGCCAACGTCCTGACTTTC. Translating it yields CASSVTGGPRSGANVLTF.

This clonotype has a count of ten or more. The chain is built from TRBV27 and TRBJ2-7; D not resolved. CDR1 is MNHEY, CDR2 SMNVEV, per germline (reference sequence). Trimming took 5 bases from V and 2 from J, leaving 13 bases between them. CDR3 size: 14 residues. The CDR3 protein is CASSGNSLPYEQYF. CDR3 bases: TGTGCCAGCAGTGGCAACAGTCTTCCCTACGAGCAGTACTTC.

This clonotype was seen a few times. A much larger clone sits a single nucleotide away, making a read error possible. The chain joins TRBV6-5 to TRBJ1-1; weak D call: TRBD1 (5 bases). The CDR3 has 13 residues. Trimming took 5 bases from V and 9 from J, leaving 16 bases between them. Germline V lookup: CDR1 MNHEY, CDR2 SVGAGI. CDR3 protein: CASSPIVEGQAFF. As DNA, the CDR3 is TGTGCCAGCAGTCCAATAGTGGAGGGGCAAGCTTTCTTT.

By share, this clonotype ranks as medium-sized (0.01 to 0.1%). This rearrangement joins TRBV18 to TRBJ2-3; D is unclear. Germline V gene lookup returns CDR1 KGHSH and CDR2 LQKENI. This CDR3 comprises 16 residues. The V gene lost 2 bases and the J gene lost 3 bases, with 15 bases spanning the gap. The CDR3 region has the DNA TGTGCCAGCTCACCAGGGCAACCAACCGGGACAGATACGCAGTATTTT. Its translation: CASSPGQPTGTDTQYF.

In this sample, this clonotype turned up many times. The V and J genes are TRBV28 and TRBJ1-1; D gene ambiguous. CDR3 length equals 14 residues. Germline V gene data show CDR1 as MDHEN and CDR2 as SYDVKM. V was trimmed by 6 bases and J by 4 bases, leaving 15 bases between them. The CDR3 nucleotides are TGTGCCAGCAGCTCCTCGGGCTGGAGCACTGAAGCTTTCTTT. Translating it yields CASSSSGWSTEAFF. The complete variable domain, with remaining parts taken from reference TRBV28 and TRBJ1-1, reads DVKVTQSSRYLVKRTGEKVFLECVQDMDHENMFWYRQDPGLGLRLIYFSYDVKMKEKGDIPEGYSVSREKKERFSLILESASTNQTSMYLCASSSSGWSTEAFFGQGTRLTVV.

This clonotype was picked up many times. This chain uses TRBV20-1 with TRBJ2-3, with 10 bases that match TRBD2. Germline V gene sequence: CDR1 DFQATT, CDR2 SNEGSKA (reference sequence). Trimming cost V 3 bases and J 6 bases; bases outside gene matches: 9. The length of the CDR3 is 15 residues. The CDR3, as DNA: TGCAGTGCTAGTAGGAGCGGGGGGGGGTTGGATACGCAGTATTTT. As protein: CSASRSGGGLDTQYF.

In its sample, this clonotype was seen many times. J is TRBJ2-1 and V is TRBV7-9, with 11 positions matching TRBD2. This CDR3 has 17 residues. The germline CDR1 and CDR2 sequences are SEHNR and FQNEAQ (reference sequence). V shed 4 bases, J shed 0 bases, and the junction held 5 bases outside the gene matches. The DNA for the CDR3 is TGTGCCAGCAGCTGGCCTCTAGCGGGGGGCTCCTACAATGAGCAGTTCTTC. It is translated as CASSWPLAGGSYNEQFF.

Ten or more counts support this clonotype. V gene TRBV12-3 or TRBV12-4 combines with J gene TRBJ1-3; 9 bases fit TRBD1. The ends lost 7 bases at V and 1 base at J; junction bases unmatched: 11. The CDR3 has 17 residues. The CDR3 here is CASIYAGTGISGNTIYF. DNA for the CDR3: TGTGCCAGCATCTACGCCGGGACAGGGATTTCTGGAAACACCATATATTTT.

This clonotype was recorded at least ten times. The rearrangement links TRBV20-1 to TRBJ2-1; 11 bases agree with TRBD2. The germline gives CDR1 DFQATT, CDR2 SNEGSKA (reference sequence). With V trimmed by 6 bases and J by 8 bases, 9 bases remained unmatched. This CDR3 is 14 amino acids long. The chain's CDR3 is CSARTSGGSHEQFF. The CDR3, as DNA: TGCAGTGCCCGCACTAGCGGGGGTTCCCATGAGCAGTTCTTC.

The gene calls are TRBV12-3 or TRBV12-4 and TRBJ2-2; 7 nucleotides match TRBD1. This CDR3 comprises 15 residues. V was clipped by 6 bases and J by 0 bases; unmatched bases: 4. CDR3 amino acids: CASRSTGSNTGELFF. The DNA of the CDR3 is TGTGCCAGCAGGTCGACAGGGTCGAACACCGGGGAGCTGTTTTTT.

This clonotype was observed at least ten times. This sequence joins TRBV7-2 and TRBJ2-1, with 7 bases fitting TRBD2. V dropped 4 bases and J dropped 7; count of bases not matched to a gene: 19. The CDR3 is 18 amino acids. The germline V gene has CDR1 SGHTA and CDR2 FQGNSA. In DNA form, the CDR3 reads TGTGCCAGCAGCTCGGGAGGAGCGGGGCTTTCTCTGCGAAATGAGCAGTTCTTC. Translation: CASSSGGAGLSLRNEQFF.

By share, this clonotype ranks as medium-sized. CDR3 amino acids: CASSLDPHRGGEAFF. Here the CDR3 DNA reads TGCGCCAGCAGCTTGGATCCCCACAGGGGGGGTGAAGCTTTCTTT. The V gene is TRBV5-1, the J gene TRBJ1-1, with TRBD1 matching 8 bases. Germline trimming cut 0 bases from V and 7 bases from J; bases unmatched to any gene: 8. Germline CDR1 is SGHRS and CDR2 is YFSETQ. The CDR3 spans 15 residues. The full variable domain, completed using reference TRBV5-1 and TRBJ1-1, is KAGVTQTPRYLIKTRGQQVTLSCSPISGHRSVSWYQQTPGQGLQFLFEYFSETQRNKGNFPGRFSGRQFSNSRSEMNVSTLELGDSALYLCASSLDPHRGGEAFFGQGTRLTVV.

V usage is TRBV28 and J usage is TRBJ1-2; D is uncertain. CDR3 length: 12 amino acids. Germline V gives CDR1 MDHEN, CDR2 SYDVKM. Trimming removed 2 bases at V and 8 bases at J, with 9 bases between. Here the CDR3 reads CASSLRRMGYTF. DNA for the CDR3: TGTGCCAGCAGTTTAAGGAGGATGGGCTACACCTTC.

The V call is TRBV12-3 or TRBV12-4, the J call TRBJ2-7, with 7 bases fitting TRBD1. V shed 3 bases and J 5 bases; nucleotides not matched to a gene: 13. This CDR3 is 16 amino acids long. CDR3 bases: TGTGCCAGCAGTTTGCTTTGGACAGGAAAGGGGCACGAGCAGTACTTC. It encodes CASSLLWTGKGHEQYF.

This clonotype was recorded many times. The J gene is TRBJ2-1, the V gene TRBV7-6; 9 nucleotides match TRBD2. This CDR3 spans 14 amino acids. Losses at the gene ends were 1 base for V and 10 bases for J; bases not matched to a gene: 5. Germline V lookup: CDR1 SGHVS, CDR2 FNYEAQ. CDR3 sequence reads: CASSLEAGTSEQFF. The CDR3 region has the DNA TGTGCCAGCAGCTTAGAAGCCGGGACTAGCGAGCAGTTCTTC.

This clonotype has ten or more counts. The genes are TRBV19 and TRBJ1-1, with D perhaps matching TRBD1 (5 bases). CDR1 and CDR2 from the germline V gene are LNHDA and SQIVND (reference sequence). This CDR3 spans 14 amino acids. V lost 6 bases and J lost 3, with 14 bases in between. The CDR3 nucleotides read TGTGCCAGTAGGGATAGGGGTTCGTACACTGAAGCTTTCTTT. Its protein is CASRDRGSYTEAFF. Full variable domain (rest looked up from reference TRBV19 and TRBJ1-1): DGGITQSPKYLFRKEGQNVTLSCEQNLNHDAMYWYRQDPGQGLRLIYYSQIVNDFQKGDIAEGYSVSREKKESFPLTVTSAQKNPTAFYLCASRDRGSYTEAFFGQGTRLTVV.